This record concerns one TCR beta chain sequence. The CDR3 is 16 amino acids. V was pared by 3 bases and J by 6 bases, with 10 bases of the junction left unmatched. Per germline, CDR1 ENHRY and CDR2 SYGVKD. The data belong to a study of T cells after posttransplantation cyclophosphamide. Data came from immunoSEQ multiplex PCR; TCRdb stores just in-frame clones and leaves some out. In the table there are around 3,500 clones, about 76% of which are singletons. A marrow graft followed busulfan-fludarabine conditioning, with cyclophosphamide on days +3 and +4. Source: PBMCs, taken more than 150 days after allogeneic stem cell transplant with posttransplant cyclophosphamide. The sequence was collected from a male patient between 55 and 70 years old who received an allogeneic stem cell transplant from a related donor and was CMV-positive. A subset of T cells may come from the graft donor. The J gene is TRBJ2-2, the V gene TRBV10-3; 7 bases align to TRBD1. The CDR3 bases are TGTGCCATCAGTGACATATCCCGGGACAGTTCCGGGGAGCTGTTTTTT. Translation: CAISDISRDSSGELFF.